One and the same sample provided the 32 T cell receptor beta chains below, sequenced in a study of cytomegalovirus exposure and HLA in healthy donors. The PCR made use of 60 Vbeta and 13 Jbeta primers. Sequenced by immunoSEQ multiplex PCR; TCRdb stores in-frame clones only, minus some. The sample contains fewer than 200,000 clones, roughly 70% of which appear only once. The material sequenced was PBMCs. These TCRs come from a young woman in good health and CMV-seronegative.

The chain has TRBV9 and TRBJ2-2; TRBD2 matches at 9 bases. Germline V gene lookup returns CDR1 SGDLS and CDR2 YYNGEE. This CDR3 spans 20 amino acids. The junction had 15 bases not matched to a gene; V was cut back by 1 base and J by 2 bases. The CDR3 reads CASSVLGVAGTSPNTGELFF. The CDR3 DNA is TGTGCCAGCAGCGTATTAGGCGTGGCCGGGACTAGCCCCAACACCGGGGAGCTGTTTTTT.

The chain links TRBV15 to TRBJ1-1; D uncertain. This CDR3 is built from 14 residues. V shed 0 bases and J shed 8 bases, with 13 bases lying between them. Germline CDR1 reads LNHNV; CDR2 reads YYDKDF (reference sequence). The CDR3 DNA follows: TGTGCCACCAGCAGAGATTTGGAGAGCAACGAAGCTTTCTTT. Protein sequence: CATSRDLESNEAFF.

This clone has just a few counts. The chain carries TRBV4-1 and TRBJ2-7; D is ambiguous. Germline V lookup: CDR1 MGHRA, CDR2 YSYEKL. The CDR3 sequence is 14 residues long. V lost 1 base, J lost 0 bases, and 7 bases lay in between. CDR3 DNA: TGCGCCAGCAGCCAAGTTGAGAGCTCCTACGAGCAGTACTTC. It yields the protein CASSQVESSYEQYF.

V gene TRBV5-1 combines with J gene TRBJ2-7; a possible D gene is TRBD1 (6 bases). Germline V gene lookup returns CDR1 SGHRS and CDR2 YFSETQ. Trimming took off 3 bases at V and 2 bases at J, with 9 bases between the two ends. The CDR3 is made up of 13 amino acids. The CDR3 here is CASSYRDPYEQYF. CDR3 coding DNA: TGCGCCAGCAGCTACAGGGATCCCTACGAGCAGTACTTC.

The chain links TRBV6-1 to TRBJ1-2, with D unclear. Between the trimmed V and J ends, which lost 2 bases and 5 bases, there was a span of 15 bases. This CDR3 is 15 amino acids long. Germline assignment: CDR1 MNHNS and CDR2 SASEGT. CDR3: CASSELGSSSYGYTF. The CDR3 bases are TGTGCCAGCAGTGAACTGGGCAGTAGTTCTTATGGCTACACCTTC.

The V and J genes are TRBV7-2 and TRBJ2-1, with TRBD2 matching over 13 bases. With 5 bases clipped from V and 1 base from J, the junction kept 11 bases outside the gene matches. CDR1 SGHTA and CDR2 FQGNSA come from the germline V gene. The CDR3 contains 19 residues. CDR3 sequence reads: CASSDRLAGGIGSYNEQFF. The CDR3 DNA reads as TGTGCCAGCAGCGATCGACTAGCGGGAGGAATTGGGTCCTACAATGAGCAGTTCTTC.

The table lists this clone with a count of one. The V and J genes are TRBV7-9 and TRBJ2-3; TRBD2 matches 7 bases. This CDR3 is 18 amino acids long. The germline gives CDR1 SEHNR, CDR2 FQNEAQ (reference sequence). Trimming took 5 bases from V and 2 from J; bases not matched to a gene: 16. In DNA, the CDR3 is TGTGCCAGCAGCGGGAGGTCGAGCGGGGCCGTACCCACAGATACGCAGTATTTT. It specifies CASSGRSSGAVPTDTQYF.

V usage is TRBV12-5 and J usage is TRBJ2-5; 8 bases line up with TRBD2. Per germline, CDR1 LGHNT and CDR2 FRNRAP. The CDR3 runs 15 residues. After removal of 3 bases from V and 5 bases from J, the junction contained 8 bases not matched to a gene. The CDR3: CASGLPGPGGETQYF. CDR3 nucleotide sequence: TGTGCTAGTGGTTTACCCGGCCCGGGGGGGGAGACCCAGTACTTC.

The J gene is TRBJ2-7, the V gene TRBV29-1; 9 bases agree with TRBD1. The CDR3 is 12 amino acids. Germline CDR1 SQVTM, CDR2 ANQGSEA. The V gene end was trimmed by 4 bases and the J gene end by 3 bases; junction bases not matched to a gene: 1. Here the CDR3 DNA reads TGCAGCGTTGGGGGACAGGGCTACGAGCAGTACTTC. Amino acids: CSVGGQGYEQYF.

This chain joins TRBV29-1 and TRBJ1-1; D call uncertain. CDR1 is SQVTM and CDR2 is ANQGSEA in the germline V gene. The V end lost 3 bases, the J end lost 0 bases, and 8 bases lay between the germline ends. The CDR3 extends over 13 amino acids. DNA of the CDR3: TGCAGCGTTGAGCAGTACATGAACACTGAAGCTTTCTTT. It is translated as CSVEQYMNTEAFF.

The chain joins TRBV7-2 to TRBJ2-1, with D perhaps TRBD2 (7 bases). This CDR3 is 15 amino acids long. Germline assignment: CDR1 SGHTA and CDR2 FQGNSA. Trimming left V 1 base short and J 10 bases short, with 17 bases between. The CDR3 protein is CASSLVAGARGEQFF. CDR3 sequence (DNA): TGTGCCAGCAGCTTAGTTGCGGGGGCCAGGGGCGAGCAGTTCTTC. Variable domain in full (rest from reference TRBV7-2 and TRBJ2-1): GAGVSQSPSNKVTEKGKDVELRCDPISGHTALYWYRQSLGQGLEFLIYFQGNSAPDKSGLPSDRFSAERTGGSVSTLTIQRTQQEDSAVYLCASSLVAGARGEQFFGPGTRLTVL.

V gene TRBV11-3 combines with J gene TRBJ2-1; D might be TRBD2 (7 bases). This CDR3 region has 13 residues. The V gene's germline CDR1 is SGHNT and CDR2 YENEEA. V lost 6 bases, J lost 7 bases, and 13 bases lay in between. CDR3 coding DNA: TGTGCCAGCAGTGTGGGAGGGGGTAATGAGCAGTTCTTC. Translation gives CASSVGGGNEQFF.

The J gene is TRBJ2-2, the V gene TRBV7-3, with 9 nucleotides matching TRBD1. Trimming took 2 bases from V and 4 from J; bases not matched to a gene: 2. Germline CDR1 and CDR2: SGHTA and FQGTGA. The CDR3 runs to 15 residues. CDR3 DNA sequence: TGTGCCAGCAGCTTAGGGACAGGGAGCACCGGGGAGCTGTTTTTT. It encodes CASSLGTGSTGELFF.

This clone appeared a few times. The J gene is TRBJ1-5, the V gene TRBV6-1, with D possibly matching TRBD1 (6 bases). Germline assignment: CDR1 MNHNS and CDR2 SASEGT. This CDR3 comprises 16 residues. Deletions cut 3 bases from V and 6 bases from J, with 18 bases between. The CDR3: CASSEQGGAGGQPQHF. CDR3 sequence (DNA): TGTGCCAGCAGTGAGCAAGGGGGGGCCGGGGGTCAGCCCCAGCATTTT.

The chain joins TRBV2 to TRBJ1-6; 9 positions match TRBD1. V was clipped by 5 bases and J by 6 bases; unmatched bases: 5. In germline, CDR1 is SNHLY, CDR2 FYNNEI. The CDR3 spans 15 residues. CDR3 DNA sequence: TGTGCCAGCAGTAGGGACAGGGTTTCTAATTCACCCCTCCACTTT. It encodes CASSRDRVSNSPLHF.

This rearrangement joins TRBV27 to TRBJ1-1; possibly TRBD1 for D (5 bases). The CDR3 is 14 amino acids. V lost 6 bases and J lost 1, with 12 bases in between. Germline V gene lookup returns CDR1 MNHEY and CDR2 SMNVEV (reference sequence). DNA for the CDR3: TGTGCCAGCAGATTCTTAGGGGAGAACACTGAAGCTTTCTTT. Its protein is CASRFLGENTEAFF.

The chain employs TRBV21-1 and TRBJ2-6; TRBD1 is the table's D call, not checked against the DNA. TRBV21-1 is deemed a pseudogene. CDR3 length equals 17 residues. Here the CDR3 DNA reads TGTGCCAGCAGAACACAGGGAAGGTTCGGGGGGGCCAACGTCCTGACTTTC. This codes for CASRTQGRFGGANVLTF.

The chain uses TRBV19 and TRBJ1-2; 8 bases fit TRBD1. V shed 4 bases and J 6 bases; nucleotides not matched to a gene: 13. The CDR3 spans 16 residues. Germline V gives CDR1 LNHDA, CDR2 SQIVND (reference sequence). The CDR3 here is CASSTMPVVTGDGYTF. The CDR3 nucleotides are TGTGCCAGTAGTACAATGCCGGTTGTGACAGGGGATGGCTACACCTTC.

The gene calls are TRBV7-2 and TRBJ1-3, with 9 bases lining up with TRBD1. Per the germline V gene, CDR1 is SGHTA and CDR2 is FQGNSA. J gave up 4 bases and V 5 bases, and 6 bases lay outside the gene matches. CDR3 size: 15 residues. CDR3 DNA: TGTGCCAGCAGCCCCGACAGGGGGGCGGGAAACACCATATATTTT. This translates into CASSPDRGAGNTIYF.

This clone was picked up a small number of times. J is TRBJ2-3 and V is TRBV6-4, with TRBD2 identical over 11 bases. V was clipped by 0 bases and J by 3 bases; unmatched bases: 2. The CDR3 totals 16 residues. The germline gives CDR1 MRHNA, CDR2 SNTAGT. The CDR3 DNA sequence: TGTGCCAGCAGTGACTCTAGCGGGGGGGCGACAGATACGCAGTATTTT. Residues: CASSDSSGGATDTQYF.

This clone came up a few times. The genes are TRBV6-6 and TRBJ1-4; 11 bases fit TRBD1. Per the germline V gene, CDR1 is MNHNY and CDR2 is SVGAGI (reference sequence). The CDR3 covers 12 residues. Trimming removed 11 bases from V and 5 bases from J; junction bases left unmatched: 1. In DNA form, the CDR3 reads TGTGCCGGACAGGGGGCAAATGAAAAACTGTTTTTT. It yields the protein CAGQGANEKLFF.

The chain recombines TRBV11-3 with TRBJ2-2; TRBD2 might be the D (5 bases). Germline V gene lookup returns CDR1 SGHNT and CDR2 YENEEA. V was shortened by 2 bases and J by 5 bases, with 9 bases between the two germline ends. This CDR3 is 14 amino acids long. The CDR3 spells CASSLYTGTGELFF. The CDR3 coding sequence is TGTGCCAGCAGCTTATATACGGGGACCGGGGAGCTGTTTTTT.

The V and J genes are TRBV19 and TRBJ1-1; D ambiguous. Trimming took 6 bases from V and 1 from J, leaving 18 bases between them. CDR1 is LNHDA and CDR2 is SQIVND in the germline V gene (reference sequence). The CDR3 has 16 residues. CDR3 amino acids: CASRRFRTLRNTEAFF. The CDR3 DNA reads TGTGCCAGTAGAAGGTTCAGGACTCTGAGGAACACTGAAGCTTTCTTT.

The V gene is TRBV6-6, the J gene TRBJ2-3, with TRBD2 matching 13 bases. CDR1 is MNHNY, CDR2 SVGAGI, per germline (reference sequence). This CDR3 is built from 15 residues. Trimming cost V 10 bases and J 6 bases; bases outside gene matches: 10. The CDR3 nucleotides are TGTGCCATTCGACTAGCGGGAGGTTCAGGGGATACGCAGTATTTT. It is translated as CAIRLAGGSGDTQYF.

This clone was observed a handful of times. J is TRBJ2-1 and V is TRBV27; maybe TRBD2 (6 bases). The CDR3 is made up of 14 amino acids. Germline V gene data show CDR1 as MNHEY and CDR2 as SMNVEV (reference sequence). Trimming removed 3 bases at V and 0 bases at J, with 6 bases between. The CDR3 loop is CASSLTSSYNEQFF. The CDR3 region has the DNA TGTGCCAGCAGTTTGACTAGCTCCTACAATGAGCAGTTCTTC.

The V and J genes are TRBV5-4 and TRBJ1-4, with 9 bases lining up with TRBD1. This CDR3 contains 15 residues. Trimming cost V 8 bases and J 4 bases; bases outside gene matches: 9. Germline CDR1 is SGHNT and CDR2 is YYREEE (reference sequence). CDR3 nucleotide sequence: TGTGCCAGACCCCGGGACAGGGCCCATAATGAAAAACTGTTTTTT. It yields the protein CARPRDRAHNEKLFF.

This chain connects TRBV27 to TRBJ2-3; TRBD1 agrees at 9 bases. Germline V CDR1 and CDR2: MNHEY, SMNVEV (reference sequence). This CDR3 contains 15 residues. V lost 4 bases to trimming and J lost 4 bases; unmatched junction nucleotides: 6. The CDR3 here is CASSSLDRGADTQYF. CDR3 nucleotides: TGTGCCAGCAGTTCGCTAGACAGGGGGGCAGATACGCAGTATTTT.

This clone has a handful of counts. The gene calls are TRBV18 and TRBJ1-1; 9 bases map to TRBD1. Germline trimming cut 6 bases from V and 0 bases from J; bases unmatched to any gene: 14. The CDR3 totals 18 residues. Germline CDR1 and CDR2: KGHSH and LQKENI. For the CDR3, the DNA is TGTGCCAGCTCCCCGCAAAGGACAGGGGAGGGGCTGAACACTGAAGCTTTCTTT. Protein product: CASSPQRTGEGLNTEAFF.

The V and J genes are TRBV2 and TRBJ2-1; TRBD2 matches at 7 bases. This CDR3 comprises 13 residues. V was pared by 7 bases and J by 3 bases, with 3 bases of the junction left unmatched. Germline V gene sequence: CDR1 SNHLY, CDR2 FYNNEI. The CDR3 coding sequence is TGTGCCAGCATCGGCGGGAGCTACAATGAGCAGTTCTTC. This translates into CASIGGSYNEQFF.

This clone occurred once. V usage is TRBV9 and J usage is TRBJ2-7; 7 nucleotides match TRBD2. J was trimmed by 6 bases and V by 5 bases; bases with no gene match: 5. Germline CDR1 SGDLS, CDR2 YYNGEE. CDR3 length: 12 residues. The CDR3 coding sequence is TGTGCCAGCAGGTCTAGCGGAGGCGAGCAGTACTTC. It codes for CASRSSGGEQYF.

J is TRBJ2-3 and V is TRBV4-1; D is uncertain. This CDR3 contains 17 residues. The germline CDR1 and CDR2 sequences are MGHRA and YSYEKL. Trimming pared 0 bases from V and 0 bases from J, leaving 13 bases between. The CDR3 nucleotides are TGCGCCAGCAGCCAAGAGATAACGCGGAGTAGCACAGATACGCAGTATTTT. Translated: CASSQEITRSSTDTQYF.

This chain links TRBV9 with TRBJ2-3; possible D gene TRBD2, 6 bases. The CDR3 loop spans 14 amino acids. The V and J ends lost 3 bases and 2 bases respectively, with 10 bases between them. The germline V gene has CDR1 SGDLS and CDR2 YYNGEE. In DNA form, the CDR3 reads TGTGCCAGCAGCGGACGCGGGGACACAGATACGCAGTATTTT. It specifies CASSGRGDTDTQYF.